The 24 T cell receptor beta chains below come from one sample, sequenced in a study of tissue T cells after allogeneic stem cell transplantation. Using immunoSEQ multiplex PCR, the repertoire was profiled, and TCRdb retains in-frame clones only, with some absent. The sample shows about 7,700 clones, under 40% of them seen only once. Time point meaning: mouse harvest day 14 after allogeneic transplant. Mouse grafts combined 10^7 T-cell-depleted bone marrow cells with 10^6 splenic CD5+ T cells. Material for sequencing was skin. The source is a female BALB/c mouse given C57BL/6 T cells with graft-versus-host disease after an allogeneic hematopoietic cell transplant.

Remarks on this clone: Gene names follow the mouse nomenclature. From the germline J gene comes the end of the CDR3, since the read stops 1 residue before it. The chain has TRBV3 and TRBJ1-3; no clear D. The germline V gene has CDR1 SNHLY and CDR2 FYNGKV (reference sequence). Trimming removed 5 bases at V and 0 bases at J, with 8 bases between. CDR3 size: 14 residues. The CDR3 reads CASSPQISGNTLYF. CDR3 DNA, as far as it was read: TGTGCCAGCAGCCCCCAGATTTCTGGAAATACGCTCTAT. The variable domain in full, with the rest retrieved from reference TRBV3 and TRBJ1-3, is GPKVLQIPSHQIIDMGQMVTLNCDPVSNHLYFYWYKQILGQQMEFLVNFYNGKVMEKSKLFKDQFSVERPDGSYFTLKIQPTALEDSAVYFCASSPQISGNTLYFGEGSRLIVV.

Worth noting for this clone: All gene names here are mouse names. The CDR3 goes on 1 residue after the read ends, and that part is filled in from the germline J gene. The chain joins TRBV13-3 to TRBJ2-5; 10 bases align to TRBD2. Germline assignment: CDR1 NNHDY and CDR2 SYVADS. The CDR3 has 15 amino acids. Trimming at V came to 2 bases and at J to 6 bases, leaving 6 bases not matched to a gene. The CDR3 sequence is CASSETGGGWDTQYF. The CDR3 DNA, read in part, is TGTGCCAGCAGTGAAACTGGGGGGGGCTGGGACACCCAGTAC.

This clone has only a few counts. Gene names are the mouse ones. The read terminates 1 residue before the CDR3 end, so the remaining end is supplied by the germline J gene. The V gene is TRBV26, the J gene TRBJ1-4; no definite D call. V lost 4 bases to trimming and J lost 6 bases, with 6 bases between them. CDR3 size: 12 residues. The V gene's germline CDR1 is KGHPV and CDR2 FQNQEV (reference sequence). CDR3 region: CASSPRHERLFF. Incomplete CDR3 DNA: TGTGCCAGCAGTCCCCGACACGAAAGATTATTT. The whole variable domain, remainder taken from reference TRBV26 and TRBJ1-4, is NSKVIQTPRYLVKGQGQKAKMRCIPEKGHPVVFWYQQNKNNEFKFLINFQNQEVLQQIDMTEKRFSAECPSNSPCSLEIQSSEAGDSALYLCASSPRHERLFFGHGTKLSVL.

This clone was recorded a few times. Germline and genes here are mouse. The read ends 1 residue shy of where the CDR3 ends; the end is completed using the germline J gene. The chain couples TRBV16 to TRBJ2-7; the match to TRBD2 covers 11 bases. With V trimmed by 4 bases and J by 0 bases, 2 bases remained unmatched. This CDR3 is built from 15 residues. CDR1 and CDR2 (germline): SGHSA, FRNQAP. CDR3: CASSWTGGTSYEQYF. Partial CDR3 DNA: TGTGCAAGCAGCTGGACTGGGGGGACCTCCTATGAACAGTAC.

Turning to this clone: Each gene name is a mouse one. The sequenced fragment ends 1 residue before the CDR3 boundary, so the rest is inferred from the germline J gene. The chain combines TRBV26 with TRBJ2-3; 9 nucleotides line up with TRBD2. The CDR3 is 14 amino acids. The germline V gene has CDR1 KGHPV and CDR2 FQNQEV (reference sequence). V dropped 8 bases and J dropped 0; count of bases not matched to a gene: 3. The CDR3 sequence: CASLTGGSAETLYF. CDR3 DNA, as far as it was read: TGTGCCAGCCTGACTGGGGGTAGTGCAGAAACGCTGTAT.

This clone was picked up a small number of times. Any gene name here is a mouse gene name. The read comes to an end 1 residue before the CDR3 does, leaving the germline J gene to fill in the end. In the same sample, other DNA sequences code for this CDR3. The genes are TRBV26 and TRBJ2-4; no clear D gene. Germline CDR1 and CDR2: KGHPV and FQNQEV (reference sequence). The CDR3 runs 13 residues. Trimming left V 2 bases short and J 0 bases short, with 3 bases between. The CDR3 sequence is CASSLGSQNTLYF. The CDR3 bases that were read are TGTGCCAGCAGTCTGGGCAGTCAAAACACCTTGTAC.

A word on this clone: Mouse germline and gene names are used. The CDR3 end is not reached by the read, which stops 1 residue before it; the germline J gene fills it in. The V and J genes are TRBV13-2 and TRBJ2-5, with TRBD2 matching over 9 bases. Trimming took 0 bases from V and 6 from J; bases not matched to a gene: 5. Germline CDR1 and CDR2: NNHNN and SYGAGS (reference sequence). The CDR3 loop spans 15 amino acids. The CDR3 bases that were read are TGTGCCAGCGGTGATGCTTGGGGGGGCGGGGACACCCAGTAC. Amino acids: CASGDAWGGGDTQY. The complete CDR3 sequence is CASGDAWGGGDTQYF.

A word on this clone: The gene names here belong to mouse. The read comes to an end 1 residue before the CDR3 does, leaving the germline J gene to fill in the end. The chain has TRBV15 and TRBJ2-1; 9 positions agree with TRBD2. Germline CDR1 reads SGHND; CDR2 reads FRSKSL. The CDR3 is 14 residues long. With 8 bases clipped from V and 2 bases from J, the junction kept 4 bases outside the gene matches. The CDR3 bases that were read are TGTGCCAGCTGGGGGGGCGAGGACTATGCTGAGCAGTTC. It codes for CASWGGEDYAEQF. The whole CDR3 reads CASWGGEDYAEQFF.

A word on this clone: Any gene name here is a mouse gene name. The read comes to an end 1 residue before the CDR3 does, leaving the germline J gene to fill in the end. The V gene is TRBV13-1, the J gene TRBJ2-5; 12 nucleotides line up with TRBD2. Trimming cost V 5 bases and J 6 bases; bases outside gene matches: 4. Germline-derived CDR1 and CDR2 are NSHNY and SYGAGN. The CDR3 is made up of 14 amino acids. CDR3 sequence: CASRTGGAQDTQYF. The covered CDR3 bases are TGTGCCAGCAGGACTGGGGGGGCGCAGGACACCCAGTAC.

This clone is medium-sized in the sample. Germline and genes: mouse. The CDR3 goes on 1 residue after the read ends, and that part is filled in from the germline J gene. The chain links TRBV26 to TRBJ2-5, with D possibly matching TRBD1 (6 bases). Germline lookup yields CDR1 KGHPV and CDR2 FQNQEV (reference sequence). The CDR3 is 13 residues long. V lost 5 bases and J lost 4, with 10 bases in between. Incomplete CDR3 DNA: TGTGCCAGCAGTTCCGGGACAAAAGACACCCAGTAC. This gives the protein CASSSGTKDTQY. The full CDR3 sequence reads CASSSGTKDTQYF.

This clone was detected a few times. Mouse gene names apply. The read terminates 1 residue before the CDR3 end, so the remaining end is supplied by the germline J gene. The rearrangement uses TRBV26 and TRBJ2-7; 7 bases match TRBD1. This CDR3 contains 11 residues. The germline gives CDR1 KGHPV, CDR2 FQNQEV (reference sequence). After removal of 6 bases from V and 4 bases from J, the junction contained 0 bases not matched to a gene. CDR3 DNA, as far as it was read: TGTGCCAGCAGACAGGGGTATGAACAGTAC. This sequence encodes CASRQGYEQY. The complete CDR3 sequence is CASRQGYEQYF.

Concerning this clone itself: Here the gene names and germline are mouse. The CDR3 end lies 1 residue beyond the end of the read and is filled in from the germline J gene. The chain combines TRBV23 with TRBJ1-1; the D call in the table, TRBD1, was not verified against the DNA. Per germline, CDR1 KGHTA and CDR2 FQNQQP. This CDR3 is built from 15 residues. The CDR3 here is CSSSQKTGAGTEVFF. Incomplete CDR3 DNA: TGCTCCAGCAGTCAAAAGACAGGGGCGGGCACAGAAGTCTTC.

In this sample, this clone turned up a few times. Gene names denote mouse genes. The read finishes 1 residue shy of the CDR3 end, and the germline J gene is used to complete it. The V call is TRBV13-2, the J call TRBJ1-1; D is unresolved. CDR1 and CDR2 (germline): NNHNN, SYGAGS (reference sequence). V dropped 1 base and J dropped 8 bases, with 3 bases sitting between them. The CDR3 extends over 10 amino acids. The CDR3 is CASGDWEVFF. The CDR3 DNA, read in part, is TGTGCCAGCGGTGATTGGGAAGTCTTC.

For this clone: All gene names here are mouse names. CDR3 sequence reads: CASRDWGTYEQYF. CDR3 DNA, as far as it was read: TGTGCCAGCAGAGACTGGGGGACCTATGAACAGTAC. V usage is TRBV13-3 and J usage is TRBJ2-7; 9 nucleotides align to TRBD2. Read sequence stops 1 residue before the CDR3 end, and the germline J gene provides the missing end. The CDR3 extends over 13 amino acids. The V gene's germline CDR1 is NNHDY and CDR2 SYVADS. V was clipped by 5 bases and J by 2 bases; unmatched bases: 2.

Points on this clone: Mouse names are used for the genes. The CDR3 extends 1 residue past the end of the read, so its final part is completed from the germline J gene. The chain uses TRBV26 and TRBJ1-1; D is perhaps TRBD1 (5 bases). The CDR3 is 14 amino acids. V gave up 0 bases and J gave up 1 base, with 6 bases separating them. CDR1 KGHPV and CDR2 FQNQEV come from the germline V gene (reference sequence). Incomplete CDR3 DNA: TGTGCCAGCAGTCTGTCGAGGGGGAACACAGAAGTCTTC. This sequence encodes CASSLSRGNTEVF. The CDR3 in its entirety is CASSLSRGNTEVFF. Drawing the rest from reference TRBV26 and TRBJ1-1, the complete variable domain is NSKVIQTPRYLVKGQGQKAKMRCIPEKGHPVVFWYQQNKNNEFKFLINFQNQEVLQQIDMTEKRFSAECPSNSPCSLEIQSSEAGDSALYLCASSLSRGNTEVFFGKGTRLTVV.

Regarding this clone: Germline and genes here are mouse. The read ends 1 residue before the CDR3 terminus; that terminus is restored from the germline J gene. V and J are TRBV26 and TRBJ2-4; TRBD2 agrees at 10 bases. With 4 bases clipped from V and 3 bases from J, the junction kept 4 bases outside the gene matches. Germline V lookup: CDR1 KGHPV, CDR2 FQNQEV (reference sequence). CDR3 size: 15 residues. The sequenced CDR3 bases are TGTGCCAGCAGTCCCCCGGGACTGGGGCAAAACACCTTGTAC. Protein sequence: CASSPPGLGQNTLY. From start to end, the CDR3 is CASSPPGLGQNTLYF.

This clone occurred a few times. Here the gene names and germline are mouse. Read coverage stops 1 residue before the CDR3 terminus; the germline J gene supplies the remainder. The V call is TRBV20, the J call TRBJ2-4; D remains unclear. The V gene lost 1 base and the J gene lost 0 bases, with 8 bases spanning the gap. The CDR3 covers 14 residues. In germline, CDR1 is GFQATS, CDR2 STVNSAI. The sequenced part of the CDR3 DNA is TGTGGTGCTAGGGTCGACAAAAGTCAAAACACCTTGTAC. This translates into CGARVDKSQNTLY. The full CDR3 protein reads CGARVDKSQNTLYF.

This clone showed up just a few times. All gene names here are mouse names. Read data end 1 residue before the CDR3 end; the end is taken from the germline J gene. This chain connects TRBV26 to TRBJ2-7, with TRBD1 matching over 7 bases. This CDR3 has 12 residues. CDR1 is KGHPV, CDR2 FQNQEV, per germline (reference sequence). Trimming at V came to 6 bases and at J to 4 bases, leaving 3 bases not matched to a gene. The covered CDR3 bases are TGTGCCAGCAGCCGGGGACAGTATGAACAGTAC. Protein: CASSRGQYEQY. The complete CDR3 sequence is CASSRGQYEQYF.

As for this clone: The germline and genes are mouse ones. The read ends 1 residue before the CDR3 terminus; that terminus is restored from the germline J gene. This chain links TRBV26 with TRBJ2-3; D is perhaps TRBD1 (6 bases). Germline V lookup: CDR1 KGHPV, CDR2 FQNQEV (reference sequence). V lost 4 bases, J lost 0 bases, and 11 bases lay in between. CDR3 length: 15 residues. CDR3 in amino acids: CASSRQVFSAETLYF. CDR3 DNA (partial): TGTGCCAGCAGTCGACAGGTTTTTAGTGCAGAAACGCTGTAT.

Comments on this clone: The gene names here belong to mouse. The read terminates 1 residue before the CDR3 end, so the remaining end is supplied by the germline J gene. This chain connects TRBV12-1 to TRBJ2-3; the D is unclear. Trimming stripped 0 bases from V and 4 bases from J, with 7 bases between. Germline assignment: CDR1 SGHSN and CDR2 HYEKVE. This CDR3 has 13 amino acids. This CDR3 is CASSLDGTETLYF. The CDR3 DNA, read in part, is TGTGCCAGCTCTCTCGACGGGACAGAAACGCTGTAT.

This clone is labeled medium-sized. Gene names are the mouse ones. The read gets to within 1 residue of the CDR3 end, and the germline J gene fills in the rest. Other DNA sequences within the sample encode an identical CDR3. The chain is built from TRBV26 and TRBJ1-3; D ambiguous. Per the germline V gene, CDR1 is KGHPV and CDR2 is FQNQEV (reference sequence). V shed 2 bases and J shed 0 bases, with 5 bases lying between them. This CDR3 has 14 residues. The part of the CDR3 DNA that was read is TGTGCCAGCAGTCTGGGCAGTTCTGGAAATACGCTCTAT. This translates into CASSLGSSGNTLY. The entire CDR3 protein is CASSLGSSGNTLYF. Full variable domain (missing parts from reference TRBV26 and TRBJ1-3): NSKVIQTPRYLVKGQGQKAKMRCIPEKGHPVVFWYQQNKNNEFKFLINFQNQEVLQQIDMTEKRFSAECPSNSPCSLEIQSSEAGDSALYLCASSLGSSGNTLYFGEGSRLIVV.

For this clone: Gene names and germline refer to mouse. The read stops 1 residue short of the end of the CDR3; the missing end is completed from the germline J gene. The chain has TRBV1 and TRBJ1-2; the D gene is possibly TRBD1 (6 bases). Trimming took 3 bases from V and 1 from J, leaving 9 bases between them. From germline, CDR1 is NSQYPW and CDR2 LRSPGD (reference sequence). There are 14 residues in the CDR3. CDR3 in amino acids: CTCSARDKNSDYTF. CDR3 DNA, as far as it was read: TGCACCTGCAGTGCCCGGGACAAAAACTCCGACTACACC.

This clone came up a few times. The listed genes are named as in mouse. The read ends 1 residue shy of where the CDR3 ends; the end is completed using the germline J gene. This specimen includes other DNA sequences encoding the same CDR3. The V gene is TRBV26, the J gene TRBJ1-4; no definite D call. V was clipped by 2 bases and J by 0 bases, with 4 bases between them. The V gene's germline CDR1 is KGHPV and CDR2 FQNQEV (reference sequence). The CDR3 is made up of 14 amino acids. The CDR3 region is CASSLGVSNERLFF. Partial CDR3 DNA: TGTGCCAGCAGTCTGGGGGTTTCCAACGAAAGATTATTT.

About this clone: Mouse gene names apply. The CDR3 DNA, read in part, is TGTGCCAGCAGTAGGGACAGGGAAGACACCCAGTAC. Protein: CASSRDREDTQY. The full CDR3 protein is CASSRDREDTQYF. The chain carries TRBV19 and TRBJ2-5, with 9 positions matching TRBD1. Read data end 1 residue before the CDR3 end; the end is taken from the germline J gene. This CDR3 contains 13 residues. Per germline, CDR1 FNHDT and CDR2 SITEND (reference sequence). V shed 3 bases and J 4 bases; nucleotides not matched to a gene: 0.